One and the same sample provided the 32 T cell receptor beta chains below, sequenced in a study of PD-1 blockade in mismatch repair-deficient tumors. Sequencing was performed with immunoSEQ multiplex PCR; in TCRdb, only in-frame clones are kept and a portion is missing. The table has about 120,000 clones, more than 60% seen once. Specimen: peripheral blood, collected approximately 14 months after starting pembrolizumab. These receptors were taken from an adult with mismatch repair-deficient cancer.

V usage is TRBV9 and J usage is TRBJ2-2, with 9 bases matching TRBD2. Germline V CDR1 and CDR2: SGDLS, YYNGEE. This CDR3 spans 18 amino acids. The ends lost 4 bases at V and 5 bases at J; junction bases unmatched: 15. The CDR3 DNA reads TGTGCCAGCAGCTTCTCCGCGGTGCGGGAGGGCCATACCGGGGAGCTGTTTTTT. Its protein is CASSFSAVREGHTGELFF.

The V call is TRBV7-8, the J call TRBJ2-1; tentatively, D is TRBD2 (6 bases). Germline V gives CDR1 SGHVS, CDR2 FQNEAQ. V lost 5 bases, J lost 9 bases, and 23 bases lay in between. The CDR3 contains 16 residues. The CDR3 coding sequence is TGTGCCAGCAGCCCCGAGGTATGGGGTAGCGGACCTGAGCAGTTCTTC. It codes for CASSPEVWGSGPEQFF.

J is TRBJ2-1 and V is TRBV29-1, with D maybe TRBD2 (7 bases). Deletions cut 6 bases from V and 5 bases from J, with 20 bases between. The germline gives CDR1 SQVTM, CDR2 ANQGSEA. The CDR3 covers 15 residues. The DNA for the CDR3 is TGCAGCGTGAGGGGGGGCAGGGGACTTAACAATGAGCAGTTCTTC. This codes for CSVRGGRGLNNEQFF.

This clone appeared a few times. The chain combines TRBV18 with TRBJ2-5, with no clear D. V lost 4 bases and J lost 2, with 8 bases in between. The CDR3 runs to 13 residues. CDR1 is KGHSH and CDR2 is LQKENI in the germline V gene. CDR3 sequence (DNA): TGTGCCAGCTCACGGCCAGGACAAGAGACCCAGTACTTC. This gives the protein CASSRPGQETQYF. The full variable domain, in which reference TRBV18 and TRBJ2-5 provide the parts outside the CDR3, is NAGVMQNPRHLVRRRGQEARLRCSPMKGHSHVYWYRQLPEEGLKFMVYLQKENIIDESGMPKERFSAEFPKEGPSILRIQQVVRGDSAAYFCASSRPGQETQYFGPGTRLLVL.

The chain uses TRBV19 and TRBJ2-3, with 11 positions matching TRBD2. CDR1 LNHDA and CDR2 SQIVND come from the germline V gene (reference sequence). The CDR3 extends over 17 amino acids. V dropped 11 bases and J dropped 2; count of bases not matched to a gene: 15. CDR3 sequence (DNA): TGTGCCCTCGGGGGGGGGACTAGCGGCGAGGACACAGATACGCAGTATTTT. Amino acids: CALGGGTSGEDTDTQYF. The variable domain in full, with the rest retrieved from reference TRBV19 and TRBJ2-3, is DGGITQSPKYLFRKEGQNVTLSCEQNLNHDAMYWYRQDPGQGLRLIYYSQIVNDFQKGDIAEGYSVSREKKESFPLTVTSAQKNPTAFYLCALGGGTSGEDTDTQYFGPGTRLTVL.

This rearrangement joins TRBV7-2 to TRBJ2-7; 8 bases line up with TRBD2. Per germline, CDR1 SGHTA and CDR2 FQGNSA. The CDR3 covers 15 residues. After removal of 5 bases from V and 2 bases from J, the junction contained 8 bases not matched to a gene. In DNA, the CDR3 is TGTGCCAGCAGCCCCCAGACTAGCGCACCCTACGAGCAGTACTTC. This translates into CASSPQTSAPYEQYF.

The J gene is TRBJ2-7, the V gene TRBV5-6, with 11 bases lining up with TRBD1. V trimming: 2 bases; J trimming: 4 bases; junction bases outside the gene matches: 2. Germline V gene sequence: CDR1 SGHDT, CDR2 YYEEEE. This CDR3 is 14 amino acids long. The CDR3 is CASSFGTGGYEQYF. The CDR3 region has the DNA TGTGCCAGCAGCTTCGGGACAGGGGGGTACGAGCAGTACTTC.

The V call is TRBV5-4, the J call TRBJ2-2; TRBD2 aligns across 10 bases. Germline CDR1 SGHNT, CDR2 YYREEE (reference sequence). V trimming: 4 bases; J trimming: 7 bases; junction bases outside the gene matches: 16. The CDR3 consists of 18 residues. The CDR3 here is CASSLPRSGRAGIGELFF. The CDR3 bases are TGTGCCAGCAGCCTCCCGCGGAGCGGGAGGGCCGGTATCGGGGAGCTGTTTTTT.

The chain combines TRBV7-8 with TRBJ2-1; D not certain. The germline gives CDR1 SGHVS, CDR2 FQNEAQ. CDR3 length equals 12 residues. Trimming shortened V by 0 bases and J by 7 bases, and 4 bases separated the two germline ends. The CDR3 loop reads CASSLAFNEQFF. Written as DNA, the CDR3 is TGTGCCAGCAGCTTAGCGTTTAATGAGCAGTTCTTC.

The chain uses TRBV11-2 and TRBJ2-7, with D possibly being TRBD2 (6 bases). CDR1 and CDR2 (germline): SGHAT, FQNNGV. V lost 1 base, J lost 4 bases, and 14 bases lay in between. The CDR3 runs 15 residues. The CDR3 DNA reads as TGTGCCAGCAGCTTAGTCGGAGGGCCTGGATACGAGCAGTACTTC. Translated, it gives CASSLVGGPGYEQYF.

J is TRBJ2-2 and V is TRBV5-4, with a possible D match to TRBD2 (6 bases). Trimming removed 3 bases at V and 0 bases at J, with 9 bases between. Germline CDR1 is SGHNT and CDR2 is YYREEE (reference sequence). There are 15 residues in the CDR3. DNA for the CDR3: TGTGCCAGCAGCTCCGGGAGAGCGAACACCGGGGAGCTGTTTTTT. Translation: CASSSGRANTGELFF.

V usage is TRBV27 and J usage is TRBJ2-4; 10 positions match TRBD1. This CDR3 spans 19 amino acids. Trimming cost V 5 bases and J 0 bases; bases outside gene matches: 13. Germline V gives CDR1 MNHEY, CDR2 SMNVEV (reference sequence). The CDR3: CASSTYLGTGALAKNIQYF. CDR3 nucleotide sequence: TGTGCCAGCAGTACCTACCTGGGGACAGGGGCGTTAGCCAAAAACATTCAGTACTTC.

This clone showed up many times. V and J are TRBV15 and TRBJ2-1; TRBD2 matches at 8 bases. The CDR3 loop spans 16 amino acids. CDR1 LNHNV and CDR2 YYDKDF come from the germline V gene (reference sequence). The V segment lost 0 bases and the J segment 6 bases; nucleotides outside the gene matches: 7. The CDR3 region is CATSRDISGTRNEQFF. The CDR3 DNA sequence: TGTGCCACCAGCAGAGATATTAGCGGGACCCGCAATGAGCAGTTCTTC.

This chain links TRBV4-2 with TRBJ2-1; D may be TRBD2 (6 bases). The CDR3 covers 15 residues. Germline CDR1 and CDR2: LGHNA and YNFKEQ. Between the trimmed V and J ends, which lost 0 bases and 3 bases, there was a span of 9 bases. In DNA form, the CDR3 reads TGTGCCAGCAGCCAAGAACTAGCTTACTACAATGAGCAGTTCTTC. Translating it yields CASSQELAYYNEQFF.

The chain uses TRBV5-8 and TRBJ2-2; TRBD2 aligns across 10 bases. The CDR3 has 15 residues. Trimming at V came to 2 bases and at J to 6 bases, leaving 4 bases not matched to a gene. From germline, CDR1 is SGHTS and CDR2 YDEGEE. Here the CDR3 DNA reads TGTGCCAGCAGCTTACGGCTAGCGGGAGCCGGGGAGCTGTTTTTT. It specifies CASSLRLAGAGELFF.

This clone was seen more than once but under ten times. This chain connects TRBV28 to TRBJ2-7; 9 bases match TRBD1. V dropped 5 bases and J dropped 5; count of bases not matched to a gene: 10. Germline CDR1 MDHEN, CDR2 SYDVKM. This CDR3 contains 15 residues. Here the CDR3 reads CASSMGGQGTHEQYF. The CDR3 bases are TGTGCCAGCAGTATGGGGGGACAGGGTACCCACGAGCAGTACTTC.

This clone appeared a few times. This rearrangement joins TRBV5-1 to TRBJ2-7; D is unclear. V was trimmed by 4 bases and J by 4 bases, leaving 6 bases between them. There are 11 residues in the CDR3. CDR1 and CDR2 (germline): SGHRS, YFSETQ. The CDR3 DNA sequence: TGCGCCAGCAGCGGTGCTTACGAGCAGTACTTC. Its protein product is CASSGAYEQYF.

In this sample, this clone turned up a few times. The chain joins TRBV10-3 to TRBJ1-1, with 8 bases lining up with TRBD1. V was clipped by 8 bases and J by 8 bases; unmatched bases: 4. This CDR3 comprises 11 residues. Germline CDR1 and CDR2: ENHRY and SYGVKD. The CDR3 bases are TGTGCCATCTCAGGGGGCCTCGAAGCTTTCTTT. Amino acids: CAISGGLEAFF.

The chain has TRBV21-1 and TRBJ2-7; the DNA was not used to check the table's D call, TRBD2. TRBV21-1 is marked as a pseudogene. The CDR3 has 15 amino acids. The DNA for the CDR3 is TGTGCCAGCAGCAACTGGGACTCGCTGAGAGGCGAGCAGTACTTC. Its protein is CASSNWDSLRGEQYF.

This clone was picked up a small number of times. V gene TRBV2 combines with J gene TRBJ1-2, with 8 nucleotides matching TRBD1. Germline lookup yields CDR1 SNHLY and CDR2 FYNNEI. This CDR3 contains 14 residues. The J segment lost 4 bases and the V segment lost 8 bases, leaving 9 bases of the junction unmatched. CDR3 sequence (DNA): TGTGCCAGCCCTGACAGGGGCCTTGGCTATGGCTACACCTTC. It specifies CASPDRGLGYGYTF.

The chain uses TRBV4-1 and TRBJ2-5; D gene ambiguous. The V and J ends lost 0 bases and 7 bases respectively, with 12 bases between them. Germline loops: CDR1 MGHRA, CDR2 YSYEKL. This CDR3 is built from 14 residues. This chain's CDR3 is CASSQDNPYATQYF. Written as DNA, the CDR3 is TGCGCCAGCAGCCAAGATAACCCGTATGCGACCCAGTACTTC.

The CDR3 sequence is CSVPSGIAYEQYF. CDR3 in DNA: TGCAGCGTCCCTAGCGGGATTGCCTACGAGCAGTACTTC. V usage is TRBV29-1 and J usage is TRBJ2-7, with TRBD2 identical over 9 bases. The V and J ends lost 6 bases and 2 bases, in that order; junction bases with no gene match: 5. The CDR3 is 13 amino acids. Germline V gene sequence: CDR1 SQVTM, CDR2 ANQGSEA.

The chain employs TRBV7-3 and TRBJ1-1; 10 nucleotides agree with TRBD1. The germline V gene encodes CDR1 SGHTA and CDR2 FQGTGA. The CDR3 is 16 amino acids. J gave up 6 bases and V 2 bases, and 9 bases lay outside the gene matches. CDR3 nucleotides: TGTGCCAGCAGCTTAGGAACGACAGGGGGCTTGGCTGAAGCTTTCTTT. This encodes CASSLGTTGGLAEAFF.

The chain joins TRBV5-8 to TRBJ1-5, with D possibly TRBD1 on 5 matching bases. The CDR3 has 12 amino acids. CDR1 SGHTS and CDR2 YDEGEE come from the germline V gene. With 6 bases removed from V and 11 bases from J, the gap between germline ends came to 15 bases. The CDR3 reads CASTLEGRAQHF. CDR3 sequence (DNA): TGTGCCAGCACCCTAGAAGGCAGGGCCCAGCATTTT.

This sequence joins TRBV27 and TRBJ2-1, with D unresolved. Germline V gives CDR1 MNHEY, CDR2 SMNVEV (reference sequence). The ends were cut back, 0 bases at V and 10 bases at J, with 10 bases in the middle. This CDR3 has 13 amino acids. CDR3 amino acids: CASSLSTIYEQFF. DNA of the CDR3: TGTGCCAGCAGTTTATCTACGATTTACGAGCAGTTCTTC.

The table lists this clone with many counts. The gene calls are TRBV7-6 and TRBJ1-1; 9 bases map to TRBD1. The CDR3 totals 16 residues. Germline V gene lookup returns CDR1 SGHVS and CDR2 FNYEAQ. Trimming removed 4 bases from V and 5 bases from J; junction bases left unmatched: 11. CDR3 loop: CASSSFEDRGWTEAFF. The CDR3 nucleotides read TGTGCCAGCAGCTCCTTTGAGGACAGGGGATGGACTGAAGCTTTCTTT.

The chain employs TRBV25-1 and TRBJ2-3; D uncertain. CDR3 length: 13 amino acids. V was clipped by 1 base and J by 2 bases, with 4 bases between them. Germline assignment: CDR1 MGHDK and CDR2 SYGVNS. For the CDR3, the DNA is TGTGCCAGCAGTGAATTGGTCACAGATACGCAGTATTTT. Translating it yields CASSELVTDTQYF.

The V gene is TRBV4-1, the J gene TRBJ2-5, with a weak D call TRBD2 (6 bases). V gave up 4 bases and J gave up 7 bases, with 10 bases separating them. Germline CDR1 reads MGHRA; CDR2 reads YSYEKL. This CDR3 region has 12 residues. Here the CDR3 reads CASSPLGGTQYF. Written as DNA, the CDR3 is TGCGCCAGCAGCCCCCTGGGGGGGACCCAGTACTTC.

The chain carries TRBV7-2 and TRBJ2-7; 9 bases align to TRBD1. The CDR3 spans 16 residues. V was clipped by 5 bases and J by 3 bases; unmatched bases: 11. Germline-derived CDR1 and CDR2 are SGHTA and FQGNSA. The CDR3 nucleotides are TGTGCCAGCAGCCCGAAGCCCGGGACAGGGAACTACGAGCAGTACTTC. Its protein product is CASSPKPGTGNYEQYF.

The V gene is TRBV27, the J gene TRBJ2-1; the D gene is possibly TRBD2 (6 bases). The V end lost 5 bases, the J end lost 0 bases, and 14 bases lay between the germline ends. Looked up from germline, CDR1 is MNHEY and CDR2 is SMNVEV (reference sequence). The CDR3 contains 16 residues. CDR3 region: CASSGAGPSSYNEQFF. The DNA of the CDR3 is TGTGCCAGCAGTGGGGCGGGGCCGAGCTCCTACAATGAGCAGTTCTTC.

This chain connects TRBV27 to TRBJ2-5; possibly TRBD2 for D (5 bases). The CDR3 length is 16 residues. V was trimmed by 2 bases and J by 5 bases, leaving 18 bases between them. From germline, CDR1 is MNHEY and CDR2 SMNVEV (reference sequence). The CDR3 reads CASSLGGAPAEETQYF. The CDR3, as DNA: TGTGCCAGCAGTTTAGGAGGCGCTCCGGCGGAGGAGACCCAGTACTTC.

The rearrangement joins TRBV18 to TRBJ2-7; 9 nucleotides align to TRBD2. V gave up 6 bases and J gave up 3 bases; unmatched junction bases: 12. This CDR3 has 16 residues. The germline V gene encodes CDR1 KGHSH and CDR2 LQKENI. The CDR3 sequence: CASSPPGGRVVYEQYF. The DNA of the CDR3 is TGTGCCAGCTCCCCCCCAGGCGGGAGGGTCGTCTACGAGCAGTACTTC.